There are a few counts of the clone carrying this T cell receptor beta chain. Germline CDR1 SSHAT, CDR2 FNYEAQ (reference sequence). Trimming took 6 bases from V and 5 from J; bases not matched to a gene: 6. The CDR3 loop spans 16 amino acids. Authors' methods: Amplified reference gene primers provided the basis for estimating nucleated cell counts. TCRdb's table, derived via immunoSEQ multiplex PCR, lists solely in-frame clones and lacks some. D and trimming come from the DNA, and the V and J calls and clone size come from that table. The sample includes roughly 280,000 clones, roughly 83% seen only once; the top ten take about 4.3%. This sample is part of a study of blood T cell repertoires in COVID-19. As for the study in general: Acute and convalescent COVID-19 samples came from the United States, Italy and Spain. In each case, the material was cDNA or gDNA derived from T cells, B-cell-depleted T cells, or PBMCs.

Sequencing was performed on peripheral blood. The TCR comes from a man aged 55 to 70 who had recovered from COVID-19. The rearrangement joins TRBV7-7 to TRBJ1-6; 11 bases agree with TRBD1. CDR3 residues: CASSEDRGPDNSPLHF. The CDR3 nucleotides read TGTGCCAGCAGTGAGGACAGGGGGCCTGATAATTCACCCCTCCACTTT.